Listed below are T cell receptor beta chains from one sample, sequenced in a study of T-cell reconstitution after alpha-beta-depleted transplantation in children. TCRdb re-derived calls from the PCR reads in MiXCR, one entry per CDR3 protein. The sample has roughly 420,000 distinct CDR3 sequences; under 20% are singletons. Sample: PBMCs, mostly from graft donor cells, taken 360 days after TCRalphabeta/CD19-depleted stem cell transplant. These receptors came from a boy under two years old who had a stem cell transplant for Wiskott-Aldrich syndrome, so the T cells may come from the graft donor. Both conserved end residues are part of each CDR3. The order of the fields is J gene, D gene, clone size, V gene, CDR3 protein, CDR3 DNA. The D gene is left open where the match is weak. Rows give clone size only sometimes, using once, few, many, or a class for an expanded clone.

J gene: TRBJ2-3
D gene: TRBD1
clone size: few
V gene: TRBV12-3/TRBV12-4
CDR3 protein: CASSPGTGAKAKDTQYF
CDR3 DNA: TGTGCCAGCAGTCCAGGGACAGGGGCGAAGGCAAAAGATACGCAGTATTTT

J gene: TRBJ2-3
D gene: TRBD2
clone size: -
V gene: TRBV24-1
CDR3 protein: CATSALAGGPTDTQYF
CDR3 DNA: TGTGCCACCAGTGCGCTAGCGGGAGGGCCAACAGATACGCAGTATTTT

J gene: TRBJ2-5
D gene: -
clone size: many
V gene: TRBV4-3
CDR3 protein: CASSQGGNTAQETQYF
CDR3 DNA: TGCGCCAGCAGCCAAGGGGGAAATACCGCCCAAGAGACCCAGTACTTC

J gene: TRBJ1-2
D gene: TRBD1
clone size: -
V gene: TRBV12-3/TRBV12-4
CDR3 protein: CASSLKRRGQGGGYTF
CDR3 DNA: TGTGCCAGCAGTTTAAAAAGGAGGGGACAGGGGGGCGGCTACACCTTC

J gene: TRBJ2-1
D gene: -
clone size: -
V gene: TRBV7-8
CDR3 protein: CASSSVKRGRSYNEQFF
CDR3 DNA: TGTGCCAGCAGCTCAGTAAAAAGAGGGCGCTCCTACAATGAGCAGTTCTTC

J gene: TRBJ1-1
D gene: -
clone size: few
V gene: TRBV7-9
CDR3 protein: CASSLANKNTEAFF
CDR3 DNA: TGTGCCAGCAGCTTAGCGAACAAGAACACTGAAGCTTTCTTT

J gene: TRBJ2-2
D gene: -
clone size: -
V gene: TRBV18
CDR3 protein: CASSQLPGHMNTGELFF
CDR3 DNA: TGTGCCAGCTCACAACTTCCGGGACACATGAACACCGGGGAGCTGTTTTTT

J gene: TRBJ1-4
D gene: -
clone size: few
V gene: TRBV7-9
CDR3 protein: CASSLVGVQNEKLFF
CDR3 DNA: TGTGCCAGCAGCTTAGTTGGGGTACAAAATGAAAAACTGTTTTTT

J gene: TRBJ2-7
D gene: TRBD1
clone size: -
V gene: TRBV5-5
CDR3 protein: CASSLKRSGQGAGEQYF
CDR3 DNA: TGTGCCAGCAGCTTGAAGCGATCGGGACAGGGGGCTGGCGAGCAGTACTTC

J gene: TRBJ2-2
D gene: TRBD1
clone size: few
V gene: TRBV5-6
CDR3 protein: CASSYRGPNTGELFF
CDR3 DNA: TGTGCCAGCAGCTACAGGGGCCCGAACACCGGGGAGCTGTTTTTT

J gene: TRBJ1-2
D gene: -
clone size: -
V gene: TRBV29-1
CDR3 protein: CSVELGNLGGYTF
CDR3 DNA: TGCAGCGTCGAGCTTGGAAATCTGGGGGGCTACACCTTC

J gene: TRBJ2-7
D gene: -
clone size: -
V gene: TRBV30
CDR3 protein: CAWRETPLSYEQYF
CDR3 DNA: TGTGCCTGGAGGGAGACTCCTCTCTCCTACGAGCAGTACTTC

J gene: TRBJ2-5
D gene: TRBD1
clone size: -
V gene: TRBV7-2
CDR3 protein: CASSSGQAGETQYF
CDR3 DNA: TGTGCCAGCAGCTCGGGACAGGCCGGAGAGACCCAGTACTTC

J gene: TRBJ2-2
D gene: -
clone size: -
V gene: TRBV5-1
CDR3 protein: CASNQITGELFF
CDR3 DNA: TGCGCCAGCAACCAGATCACCGGGGAGCTGTTTTTT

J gene: TRBJ2-3
D gene: -
clone size: few
V gene: TRBV29-1
CDR3 protein: CSVGGQGFGDTQYF
CDR3 DNA: TGCAGCGTTGGGGGGCAGGGGTTTGGAGATACGCAGTATTTT

J gene: TRBJ2-7
D gene: -
clone size: many
V gene: TRBV7-2
CDR3 protein: CASSPTAYYEQYF
CDR3 DNA: TGTGCCAGCAGTCCGACAGCTTACTACGAGCAGTACTTC

J gene: TRBJ2-1
D gene: -
clone size: few
V gene: TRBV5-1
CDR3 protein: CASSLATASRNEQFF
CDR3 DNA: TGCGCCAGCAGCTTGGCCACGGCTAGCCGTAATGAGCAGTTCTTC

J gene: TRBJ1-1
D gene: -
clone size: -
V gene: TRBV20-1
CDR3 protein: CSATAGWGMNTEAFF
CDR3 DNA: TGCAGTGCTACAGCAGGTTGGGGGATGAACACTGAAGCTTTCTTT

J gene: TRBJ1-1
D gene: -
clone size: -
V gene: TRBV10-3
CDR3 protein: CAISLAGGGTEAFF
CDR3 DNA: TGTGCCATCAGTTTAGCAGGAGGGGGCACTGAAGCTTTCTTT

J gene: TRBJ2-5
D gene: TRBD1
clone size: -
V gene: TRBV11-3
CDR3 protein: CASSLGDRIRETQYF
CDR3 DNA: TGTGCCAGCAGCTTAGGGGACAGGATACGGGAGACCCAGTACTTC

J gene: TRBJ2-1
D gene: TRBD2
clone size: -
V gene: TRBV13
CDR3 protein: CASSTRTSGHLYNEQFF
CDR3 DNA: TGTGCCAGCAGCACCCGGACTAGCGGGCACCTCTACAATGAGCAGTTCTTC

J gene: TRBJ2-1
D gene: -
clone size: -
V gene: TRBV4-1
CDR3 protein: CASSHPRGSYNEQFF
CDR3 DNA: TGCGCCAGCAGCCACCCGCGGGGATCCTACAATGAGCAGTTCTTC

J gene: TRBJ2-2
D gene: -
clone size: -
V gene: TRBV5-1
CDR3 protein: CASRWTAEGGELFF
CDR3 DNA: TGCGCCAGCAGGTGGACAGCCGAGGGAGGGGAGCTGTTTTTT

J gene: TRBJ2-5
D gene: -
clone size: -
V gene: TRBV5-1
CDR3 protein: CASSLALPGAGETQYF
CDR3 DNA: TGCGCCAGCAGCTTGGCGCTCCCCGGGGCCGGGGAGACCCAGTACTTC

J gene: TRBJ2-3
D gene: TRBD2
clone size: -
V gene: TRBV24-1
CDR3 protein: CASSAGLAGPSYTDTQYF
CDR3 DNA: TGTGCCTCCTCCGCGGGACTAGCGGGTCCCTCTTACACAGATACGCAGTATTTT

J gene: TRBJ2-7
D gene: -
clone size: few
V gene: TRBV7-9
CDR3 protein: CASSAGRGYEQYF
CDR3 DNA: TGTGCCAGCTCTGCGGGAAGGGGGTACGAGCAGTACTTC

J gene: TRBJ2-2
D gene: TRBD1
clone size: -
V gene: TRBV7-9
CDR3 protein: CASSPLGQANTGELFF
CDR3 DNA: TGTGCCAGCAGCCCTTTGGGACAGGCGAACACCGGGGAGCTGTTTTTT

J gene: TRBJ2-6
D gene: -
clone size: -
V gene: TRBV4-3
CDR3 protein: CASSQGTGTGANVLTF
CDR3 DNA: TGCGCCAGCAGCCAAGGAACAGGGACTGGGGCCAACGTCCTGACTTTC

J gene: TRBJ2-7
D gene: TRBD1
clone size: -
V gene: TRBV10-3
CDR3 protein: CAIRVGDRIHEQYF
CDR3 DNA: TGTGCCATCAGAGTAGGGGACAGGATCCACGAGCAGTACTTC

J gene: TRBJ2-5
D gene: -
clone size: few
V gene: TRBV20-1
CDR3 protein: CSARDGQGETQYF
CDR3 DNA: TGCAGTGCTAGAGACGGGCAGGGGGAGACCCAGTACTTC

J gene: TRBJ2-1
D gene: TRBD2
clone size: few
V gene: TRBV5-1
CDR3 protein: CASSLRKTGLAGHNEQFF
CDR3 DNA: TGCGCCAGCAGCTTGAGGAAGACGGGACTAGCGGGTCACAATGAGCAGTTCTTC

J gene: TRBJ1-1
D gene: -
clone size: few
V gene: TRBV25-1
CDR3 protein: CASSEGTNTEAFF
CDR3 DNA: TGTGCCAGCAGTGAAGGGACGAACACTGAAGCTTTCTTT

J gene: TRBJ1-2
D gene: -
clone size: few
V gene: TRBV6-1
CDR3 protein: CASSEVWGPTVTNYGYTF
CDR3 DNA: TGTGCCAGCAGTGAAGTCTGGGGACCGACTGTGACTAACTATGGCTACACCTTC

J gene: TRBJ2-1
D gene: TRBD2
clone size: many
V gene: TRBV6-5
CDR3 protein: CASSYAGGRYEQFF
CDR3 DNA: TGTGCCAGCAGTTACGCGGGAGGTAGATATGAGCAGTTCTTC

J gene: TRBJ2-7
D gene: -
clone size: -
V gene: TRBV28
CDR3 protein: CASSSPIDVRPYEQYF
CDR3 DNA: TGTGCCAGCAGTTCCCCAATTGACGTTAGACCCTACGAGCAGTACTTC

J gene: TRBJ2-3
D gene: -
clone size: few
V gene: TRBV7-9
CDR3 protein: CASSLQTGTFF
CDR3 DNA: TGTGCCAGCAGCCTACAAACCGGGACTTTTTTT

J gene: TRBJ1-1
D gene: -
clone size: -
V gene: TRBV5-4
CDR3 protein: CASSVRRGNTEAFF
CDR3 DNA: TGTGCCAGCAGCGTCCGACGGGGGAACACTGAAGCTTTCTTT

J gene: TRBJ2-1
D gene: -
clone size: -
V gene: TRBV7-6
CDR3 protein: CASSLGGLPHNEQFF
CDR3 DNA: TGTGCCAGCAGCTTAGGGGGACTCCCTCACAATGAGCAGTTCTTC

J gene: TRBJ2-7
D gene: TRBD1
clone size: few
V gene: TRBV6-5
CDR3 protein: CASSYNRGQNEQYF
CDR3 DNA: TGTGCCAGCAGTTACAACAGGGGCCAGAACGAGCAGTACTTC

J gene: TRBJ2-3
D gene: -
clone size: -
V gene: TRBV5-1
CDR3 protein: CASSLEVRGWTGTDTQYF
CDR3 DNA: TGCGCCAGCAGCTTGGAGGTTAGGGGCTGGACTGGCACAGATACGCAGTATTTT

J gene: TRBJ2-7
D gene: -
clone size: few
V gene: TRBV6-5
CDR3 protein: CASSRDRSSYEQYF
CDR3 DNA: TGTGCCAGCAGTCGTGACCGGAGCTCCTACGAGCAGTACTTC

J gene: TRBJ2-1
D gene: -
clone size: -
V gene: TRBV25-1
CDR3 protein: CASSEKMATAVLWFF
CDR3 DNA: TGTGCCAGCAGTGAAAAGATGGCGACAGCCGTGCTCTGGTTCTTC

J gene: TRBJ2-3
D gene: -
clone size: few
V gene: TRBV7-9
CDR3 protein: CASSLGGLAGITDTQYF
CDR3 DNA: TGTGCCAGCAGCTTAGGGGGGCTAGCAGGGATCACAGATACGCAGTATTTT